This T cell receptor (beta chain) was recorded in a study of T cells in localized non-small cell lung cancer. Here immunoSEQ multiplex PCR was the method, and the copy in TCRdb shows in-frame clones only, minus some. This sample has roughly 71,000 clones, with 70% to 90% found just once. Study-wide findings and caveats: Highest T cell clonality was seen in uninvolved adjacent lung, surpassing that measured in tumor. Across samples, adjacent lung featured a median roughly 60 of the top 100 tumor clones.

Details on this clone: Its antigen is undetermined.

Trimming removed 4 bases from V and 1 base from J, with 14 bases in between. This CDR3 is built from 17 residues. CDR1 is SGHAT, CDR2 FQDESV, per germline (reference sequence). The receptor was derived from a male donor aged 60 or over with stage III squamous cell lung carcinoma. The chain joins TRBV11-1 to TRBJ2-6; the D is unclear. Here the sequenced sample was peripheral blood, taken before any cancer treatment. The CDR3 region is CASSSHGKGSGANVLTF. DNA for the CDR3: TGTGCCAGCAGCTCCCATGGAAAGGGATCTGGGGCCAACGTCCTGACTTTC.